The 16 T cell receptor beta chains below were found in one sample sequenced in a study of vaccination and CD4 T cells after COVID-19. Treatment described: approximately 10-day PBMC culture with coronavirus spike peptide pools or control peptides (ViraFEST assay). The antigens of these receptors remain unknown. The Oncomine TCR Beta short-read assay sequenced DNA from cultured CD4+ T cells. In TCRdb, the PCR reads were re-called with MiXCR into one record per CDR3 protein. The profile covers 20,000 or so distinct CDR3 sequences, with 50% appearing a single time and approximately 7% taken by the ten largest. Sequenced: CD4+ T cells from blood, cultured in vitro. These receptors all stem from a human donor who had recovered from COVID-19.

The rearrangement joins TRBV7-2 to TRBJ2-5; perhaps TRBD1 as D (6 bases). Trimming removed 2 bases at V and 5 bases at J, with 24 bases between. Germline lookup yields CDR1 SGHTA and CDR2 FQGNSA. This CDR3 is 18 amino acids long. This chain's CDR3 is CASSLIARRGQGRETQYF. CDR3 nucleotides: TGTGCCAGCAGCTTAATCGCGCGGCGAGGGCAGGGGCGGGAGACCCAGTACTTC.

This clonotype was seen more than once but under ten times. This chain links TRBV10-2 with TRBJ1-5; D perhaps matches TRBD1 (5 bases). V was clipped by 7 bases and J by 0 bases, with 7 bases between them. Germline-derived CDR1 and CDR2 are WSHSY and SAAADI. This CDR3 contains 13 residues. CDR3 sequence (DNA): TGCGCCAGCACCGACAGTAGCAATCAGCCCCAGCATTTT. It yields the protein CASTDSSNQPQHF.

In the case of this clonotype: Germline and junction disagree at one end, which may indicate a read error. This chain uses TRBV11-2 with TRBJ2-3; 7 bases align to TRBD2. The CDR3 loop spans 13 amino acids. Germline lookup yields CDR1 SGHAT and CDR2 FQNNGV. The CDR3 sequence is CASTLAGRDTQYF. The CDR3, as DNA: TGTGCCAGCACCTTAGCGGGCAGAGATACGCAGTATTTT.

The V call is TRBV2, the J call TRBJ2-5, with 10 bases identical to TRBD1. The germline CDR1 and CDR2 sequences are SNHLY and FYNNEI. V gave up 11 bases and J gave up 5 bases; unmatched junction bases: 5. There are 12 residues in the CDR3. In nucleotides, the CDR3 is TGTGCCGGGGGACAGGGGAGGGAGACCCAGTACTTC. It is translated as CAGGQGRETQYF. The whole variable domain, filled in from reference TRBV2 and TRBJ2-5, reads EPEVTQTPSHQVTQMGQEVILRCVPISNHLYFYWYRQILGQKVEFLVSFYNNEISEKSEIFDDQFSVERPDGSNFTLKIRSTKLEDSAMYFCAGGQGRETQYFGPGTRLLVL.

The chain joins TRBV6-5 to TRBJ2-5; D is undetermined. Trimming took off 0 bases at V and 5 bases at J, with 7 bases between the two ends. CDR3 length: 13 amino acids. Germline CDR1 is MNHEY and CDR2 is SVGAGI. The CDR3 nucleotides are TGTGCCAGCAGTTACTCCGGCGTGGAGACCCAGTACTTC. Its translation: CASSYSGVETQYF.

This clonotype has a handful of counts. The CDR3 coding sequence is TGTGCCAGCAGTCTGGGGTATTCTAACTATGGCTACACCTTC. Amino acids: CASSLGYSNYGYTF. The chain couples TRBV2 to TRBJ1-2, with no clear D. The V and J ends lost 5 bases and 0 bases respectively, with 10 bases between them. Per the germline V gene, CDR1 is SNHLY and CDR2 is FYNNEI. The CDR3 contains 14 residues.

The gene calls are TRBV27 and TRBJ1-1; TRBD1 is a possible D gene (6 bases). Germline CDR1 MNHEY, CDR2 SMNVEV (reference sequence). This CDR3 contains 17 residues. V was pared by 2 bases and J by 5 bases, with 21 bases between. For the CDR3, the DNA is TGTGCCAGCAGTTTAATAAGAATACAGGGCTTTGGGACTGAAGCTTTCTTT. Amino acids: CASSLIRIQGFGTEAFF.

The V and J genes are TRBV7-9 and TRBJ1-1; tentative D call: TRBD1 (5 bases). There are 15 residues in the CDR3. Germline assignment: CDR1 SEHNR and CDR2 FQNEAQ (reference sequence). The V and J ends lost 1 base and 4 bases respectively, with 13 bases between them. CDR3 amino acids: CASSLVLGGATEAFF. The CDR3 DNA reads as TGTGCCAGCAGCTTAGTCCTGGGGGGAGCCACTGAAGCTTTCTTT.

This sequence joins TRBV20-1 and TRBJ1-2; D remains ambiguous. CDR3 length: 11 amino acids. The germline V and J ends were trimmed by 8 bases and 2 bases, with 9 bases remaining between them. Germline V lookup: CDR1 DFQATT, CDR2 SNEGSKA (reference sequence). The chain's CDR3 is CSPRRNYGYTF. The CDR3 region has the DNA TGCAGTCCGAGGAGGAACTATGGCTACACCTTC.

V usage is TRBV6-2 or TRBV6-3 and J usage is TRBJ1-2; 12 nucleotides line up with TRBD1. The CDR3 has 17 amino acids. V dropped 4 bases and J dropped 8; count of bases not matched to a gene: 14. From germline, CDR1 is MNHEY and CDR2 SVGEGT. CDR3 residues: CASSLTPPGQGAEGYTF. DNA for the CDR3: TGTGCCAGCAGTTTAACACCCCCGGGACAGGGGGCAGAAGGCTACACCTTC.

The chain is built from TRBV6-2 or TRBV6-3 and TRBJ2-5; D might be TRBD1 or TRBD2, each matching 6 bases. CDR1 and CDR2 (germline): MNHEY, SVGEGT. The CDR3 runs 16 residues. V lost 2 bases, J lost 2 bases, and 15 bases lay in between. The chain's CDR3 is CASSYGGRRGQETQYF. The CDR3 DNA follows: TGTGCCAGCAGTTACGGGGGGAGAAGGGGGCAAGAGACCCAGTACTTC.

The chain couples TRBV20-1 to TRBJ2-2; the match to TRBD2 covers 12 bases. From germline, CDR1 is DFQATT and CDR2 SNEGSKA (reference sequence). This CDR3 spans 14 amino acids. The V gene end was trimmed by 7 bases and the J gene end by 1 base; junction bases not matched to a gene: 1. CDR3 nucleotides: TGCAGTGGGACTAGCGGGGTGAACACCGGGGAGCTGTTTTTT. Its translation: CSGTSGVNTGELFF.

The chain joins TRBV28 to TRBJ2-7; 8 bases fit TRBD2. J lost 2 bases, V lost 6 bases, and 12 bases had no gene match. The V gene's germline CDR1 is MDHEN and CDR2 SYDVKM. The CDR3 contains 16 residues. CDR3 DNA sequence: TGTGCCAGCAGCCGAACTTCCGGGACTAGAGCCTACGAGCAGTACTTC. It codes for CASSRTSGTRAYEQYF.

V and J are TRBV19 and TRBJ1-2; a possible D gene is TRBD1 (6 bases). The CDR3 is made up of 14 amino acids. CDR1 is LNHDA, CDR2 SQIVND, per germline (reference sequence). With 0 bases removed from V and 3 bases from J, the gap between germline ends came to 8 bases. The CDR3 loop reads CASSIERGDYGYTF. The CDR3 DNA reads as TGTGCCAGTAGTATAGAGAGGGGGGACTATGGCTACACCTTC. The full variable domain, with the rest looked up from reference TRBV19 and TRBJ1-2, is DGGITQSPKYLFRKEGQNVTLSCEQNLNHDAMYWYRQDPGQGLRLIYYSQIVNDFQKGDIAEGYSVSREKKESFPLTVTSAQKNPTAFYLCASSIERGDYGYTFGSGTRLTVV.

The chain joins TRBV12-3 or TRBV12-4 to TRBJ1-6, with a weak D call TRBD1 (6 bases). Trimming cost V 6 bases and J 6 bases, with 12 bases left between them. CDR3 size: 14 residues. The CDR3 DNA reads as TGTGCCAGCAGATATGGACAGACTAATTCACCCCTCCACTTT. Protein sequence: CASRYGQTNSPLHF.

The rearrangement links TRBV12-3 or TRBV12-4 to TRBJ2-7; 13 positions match TRBD2. The J segment lost 4 bases and the V segment lost 6 bases, leaving 6 bases of the junction unmatched. The CDR3 runs 15 residues. The CDR3 reads CASRPGLAGPYEQYF. CDR3 coding DNA: TGTGCCAGCAGGCCGGGACTAGCGGGGCCATACGAGCAGTACTTC.